This is a list of T cell receptor beta chains from one sample in a study of blood T cell repertoires in COVID-19. The assay was immunoSEQ multiplex PCR, and TCRdb's table has in-frame clones only and misses some. In the table there are approximately 440,000 clones, less than 95% of which are singletons. The source material was PBMCs or T cells enriched from blood (not recorded which). All receptors come from a man between 18 and 35 years old who had recovered from COVID-19. CDR3s include the opening cysteine and the closing phenylalanine or tryptophan. D genes are given only for firm matches. The listing skips clone size in some rows; elsewhere it reads once, few, many or a size class.

cdr3_aa	cdr3_nt	v_call	clone_size	d_call	j_call
CASSIGQSSYNSPLHF	TGTGCCAGTAGTATAGGACAGAGCTCCTATAATTCACCCCTCCACTTT	TRBV19	-	-	TRBJ1-6
CASSLTPLSGANVLTF	TGTGCCAGTAGTTTAACACCGCTGTCTGGGGCCAACGTCCTGACTTTC	TRBV19	-	-	TRBJ2-6
CASSSTGTGPGYTF	TGTGCCAGCTCCTCAACGGGGACAGGGCCCGGCTACACCTTC	TRBV18	-	TRBD1	TRBJ1-2
CASTSGGPGTF	TGTGCCAGCACCTCCGGGGGACCGGGCACCTTC	TRBV7-9	-	-	TRBJ1-2
CASSRNRGLDTEAFF	TGTGCCAGCAGTAGAAACAGGGGGTTGGACACTGAAGCTTTCTTT	TRBV6-5	-	TRBD1	TRBJ1-1
CASSPWTATYEQYF	TGTGCCAGCAGTCCCTGGACAGCCACCTACGAGCAGTACTTC	TRBV25-1	-	-	TRBJ2-7
CASSYPPLSSYNEQFF	TGTGCCAGCAGCTACCCCCCTTTGAGCTCCTACAATGAGCAGTTCTTC	TRBV11-2	once	-	TRBJ2-1
CASSRRAGGPYEQYF	TGTGCCAGCAGCCGCCGGGCAGGGGGCCCCTACGAGCAGTACTTC	TRBV7-3	-	TRBD1	TRBJ2-7
CASSLGSGTVVGEQYF	TGCGCCAGCAGCTTGGGATCAGGTACTGTCGTCGGCGAGCAGTACTTC	TRBV5-1	-	-	TRBJ2-7
CASSPRVREAGNEQFF	TGTGCCAGCTCACCTCGAGTACGGGAGGCGGGGAATGAGCAGTTCTTC	TRBV18	-	TRBD2	TRBJ2-1
CASSLAGQAQVGYTF	TGTGCCAGCAGCTTAGCCGGACAGGCTCAGGTCGGCTACACCTTC	TRBV7-8	-	TRBD1	TRBJ1-2
CAITREWGNEQFF	TGTGCCATCACGCGGGAGTGGGGCAATGAGCAGTTCTTC	TRBV10-3	-	TRBD2	TRBJ2-1
CASLTPGQGSLPSYEQYF	TGTGCCAGCCTAACCCCGGGACAGGGGTCTTTACCCTCCTACGAGCAGTACTTC	TRBV21-1	once	-	TRBJ2-7
CASSPLGGYNEQFF	TGTGCCAGCTCCCCTCTCGGGGGCTACAATGAGCAGTTCTTC	TRBV18	-	-	TRBJ2-1